These T cell receptor beta chains were read from a single sample in a study of T-cell reconstitution after alpha-beta-depleted transplantation in children. TCRdb re-called the PCR reads through MiXCR, storing one row per CDR3 protein. The sample yields about 610,000 distinct CDR3 sequences, more than 9% seen once. This specimen consisted of PBMCs from the stem cell graft donor, obtained from the stem cell graft. The receptors come from a human donor who donated a stem cell graft to a child with acute myeloid leukemia. Both conserved end residues are part of each CDR3. The order of the fields is J gene, D gene, clone size, V gene, CDR3 DNA, CDR3 protein. D genes are given only for firm matches. A clone size is listed for some rows: how often the clone was seen (once, few, many), or a class if it is expanded.

TRBJ1-2 | TRBD1 | NA | TRBV4-2 | TGTGCCAGCAGCCCTCCGGGACAGGGAGGAGTTGGCTACACCTTC | CASSPPGQGGVGYTF
TRBJ2-1 | TRBD2 | NA | TRBV12-3/TRBV12-4 | TGTGCCAGCAGTTTAGCGCGTATTAGCGGGCACAATGAGCAGTTCTTC | CASSLARISGHNEQFF
TRBJ1-4 | NA | NA | TRBV4-1 | TGCGCCAGCAGCCAGTACAGGAACGCAACTAATGAAAAACTGTTTTTT | CASSQYRNATNEKLFF
TRBJ2-7 | TRBD1 | NA | TRBV5-6 | TGTGCCAGCAGCTTAGGACAGGGGCGGTCCTACGAGCAGTACTTC | CASSLGQGRSYEQYF
TRBJ1-2 | NA | NA | TRBV20-1 | TGCAGTGCTAGTCCCCCGGGGGGGGGCGTTAACTATGGCTACACCTTC | CSASPPGGGVNYGYTF
TRBJ2-1 | TRBD2 | many | TRBV29-1 | TGCAGCGTTGATTCGGGACTAGCGGGAGATAATGAGCAGTTCTTC | CSVDSGLAGDNEQFF
TRBJ2-5 | NA | few | TRBV7-7 | TGTGCTAGCAGTGGAGGCGGGTACGGGACGGCGGAGACCCAGTACTTC | CASSGGGYGTAETQYF
TRBJ2-2 | NA | many | TRBV10-3 | TGTGCCATCATGGACACTAACACCGGGGAGCTGTTTTTT | CAIMDTNTGELFF
TRBJ2-3 | TRBD2 | NA | TRBV20-1 | TGCAGTGCTTCGGCCCGGCGGGAGGGCCCAGATACGCAGTATTTT | CSASARREGPDTQYF
TRBJ1-1 | NA | few | TRBV29-1 | TGCAGCGTAGCCACTTCGAACACTGAAGCTTTCTTT | CSVATSNTEAFF
TRBJ2-5 | NA | NA | TRBV7-2 | TGTGCCAGCAGCCCCGGGCTACCAGAGGGGGAGACCCAGTACTTC | CASSPGLPEGETQYF
TRBJ2-1 | TRBD2 | few | TRBV5-1 | TGCGCCAGCAGCCCCGTACTAGCGGGAGATCGGAATGAGCAGTTCTTC | CASSPVLAGDRNEQFF
TRBJ2-1 | NA | NA | TRBV7-9 | TGTGCCAGCAGCCATAGAGAGCAGTTCTTC | CASSHREQFF
TRBJ1-5 | NA | NA | TRBV20-1 | TGCAGTGCTAGAGATCTTGGGGGGCTGGAGCCCCAGCATTTT | CSARDLGGLEPQHF
TRBJ2-7 | TRBD1 | many | TRBV5-6 | TGTGCCAGCAGCCCTGGGACAGGAACAAATTACGAGCAGTACTTC | CASSPGTGTNYEQYF
TRBJ2-7 | NA | NA | TRBV7-9 | TGTGCCAGCAGTGTGGGGGGACTGCAATACGAGCAGTACTTC | CASSVGGLQYEQYF
TRBJ2-1 | TRBD2 | NA | TRBV19 | TGTGCCAGTAGTATCCGGACTAGTAACGATGAGCAGTTCTTC | CASSIRTSNDEQFF
TRBJ2-5 | NA | few | TRBV5-6 | TGTGCCAGCAGCTTCGGCGCAAGGAGCCAAGAGACCCAGTACTTC | CASSFGARSQETQYF
TRBJ2-7 | NA | many | TRBV9 | TGTGCCAGCAGCGTAGACCCCAACACGGGGAGCTACGAGCAGTACTTC | CASSVDPNTGSYEQYF
TRBJ2-5 | NA | NA | TRBV5-1 | TGCGCCAGCAGCAGTTCCACAGGGCGCAAAGAGACCCAGTACTTC | CASSSSTGRKETQYF
TRBJ1-4 | TRBD1 | many | TRBV2 | TGTGCCAGCAGTGAAGAGGGGGGACAGGGGAATGAAAAACTGTTTTTT | CASSEEGGQGNEKLFF